This T cell receptor (beta chain) was obtained from a study of blood T cell repertoires in COVID-19 (dated by TCRdb to about 2020). Regarding the complete study: Collaborator samples came from the United States, Italy and Spain and covered acute and convalescent phases of COVID-19. Where available, HLA class I and class II types were obtained from metadata supplied by the sample provider rather than from assay-based typing. Deeply sampled blood TCRbeta repertoires from subjects exposed to, actively infected with, or recovered from COVID-19 were included in the dataset. The repertoires were released in a freely available public database intended as a resource for research on the immune response to SARS-CoV-2. The sample metadata nearly always contained a de-identified subject ID, COVID-19 status, age in years and sex. Samples came from the ongoing ImmuneRACE study (first 160 participants) plus 1,254 subjects from 6 global collaborators. The material from the prospective study consisted of cDNA or gDNA derived from T cells, B-cell-depleted T cells, or PBMCs.

Summary of the overall study and its limitations: Clinical and demographic metadata were provided uncurated, with the amount varying by source and participant.

At one collaborating source in Seattle, patients were enrolled during active infection and were followed longitudinally through the course of disease. The collaborating institutions used their own protocols to collect whole blood in K2EDTA tubes. For TCRbeta analysis, collaborator samples were shipped as frozen whole blood, as isolated PBMCs, or as DNA extracted from either sample type. As regards this clone: What this receptor recognizes is not known. Per-base quality was not reported, and no clone a single base away is much larger than it.

The immunoSEQ Assay, a bias-controlled multiplex PCR, was used to amplify TCRbeta CDR3 regions from genomic DNA. Concerning the study's data processing: The number of nucleated cells in each sample was estimated by amplification of reference gene primers within the assay. Sequence reads were collapsed and filtered to measure the absolute abundance of every unique TCRbeta CDR3 rearrangement. For each sample, productive Simpson clonality was calculated as the square root of Simpson's diversity index across productive rearrangements. TCRdb re-hosts the immuneACCESS table, in-frame sequences only. Its copies lack some clones; in the studies checked, an unresolved V gene accounts for under half of them, and the cause for the rest is not known. V, J and clone size are those of that table, while D and trimming were read from the DNA. The sample data list fewer than 60,000 clones, and roughly four fifths of these were observed just once. 25% to 35% of the sample is held by the ten biggest clonotypes.

The origin of this receptor is a man in his 60s with COVID-19, enrolled during active disease. Sequencing was carried out using peripheral blood.

The nucleotide sequence is given as TGCGCCAGCAGCCCGACTAGCGGGAGCCCGTACGAGCAGTACTTC. Its translation reads: CASSPTSGSPYEQYF. The chain is made from TRBV5-1 and TRBJ2-7; 12 nucleotides in the junction match TRBD2. CDR1 SGHRS and CDR2 YFSETQ were looked up in the germline V gene. Trimming leaves V shorter by 4 bases and J shorter by 4 bases, with the junction holding 6 bases beyond the gene matches. The CDR3 sequence holds 15 residues, the cysteine and phenylalanine included. Only CDR3 DNA remains: 45 bases, in frame from the first base. The variable domain in full, with residues beyond the CDR3 obtained from the reference TRBV5-1 and TRBJ2-7 genes, is KAGVTQTPRYLIKTRGQQVTLSCSPISGHRSVSWYQQTPGQGLQFLFEYFSETQRNKGNFPGRFSGRQFSNSRSEMNVSTLELGDSALYLCASSPTSGSPYEQYFGPGTRLTVT.